The 7 T cell receptor beta chains in this list originate from one sample, sequenced in a study of shared clonotypes between healthy human individuals. Profiled with immunoSEQ multiplex PCR; TCRdb holds only in-frame clones, not every one. The sample has 85,000 to 100,000 clones, approximately 61% seen once. The sequencing sample was made of memory CD8+ T cells sorted from blood. The subset denotes: CD45RO+ cells pooled with CCR7-negative TemRA cells. The receptors here all came from a young man in good health.

This clone was seen a few times. The chain couples TRBV7-9 to TRBJ2-1; a weak D match, TRBD1 (6 bases). Germline V gives CDR1 SEHNR, CDR2 FQNEAQ (reference sequence). This CDR3 spans 14 amino acids. Trimming pared 1 base from V and 9 bases from J, leaving 13 bases between. CDR3 DNA sequence: TGTGCCAGCAGCTTAGTATCAGGGGCGGTTGAGCAGTTCTTC. Translation gives CASSLVSGAVEQFF.

In this sample, this clone turned up once. V gene TRBV30 combines with J gene TRBJ2-1, with no clear D. The CDR3 loop spans 12 amino acids. Looked up from germline, CDR1 is GTSNPN and CDR2 is SVGIG (reference sequence). The V and J ends lost 0 bases and 6 bases respectively, with 6 bases between them. CDR3 nucleotide sequence: TGTGCCTGGAGTGTCGTGGGCAATGAGCAGTTCTTC. This translates into CAWSVVGNEQFF.

The V call is TRBV14, the J call TRBJ2-5; no reliable D call. Germline V gene lookup returns CDR1 SGHDN and CDR2 FVKESK. V was cut by 1 base and J by 4 bases, with 1 base left in between. This CDR3 has 11 amino acids. The CDR3 bases are TGTGCCAGCAGCCAAGTAGAGACCCAGTACTTC. Amino acids: CASSQVETQYF.

The J gene is TRBJ2-2, the V gene TRBV14, with D maybe TRBD2 (6 bases). This CDR3 has 18 residues. Germline CDR1 and CDR2: SGHDN and FVKESK. The ends were cut back, 1 base at V and 4 bases at J, with 19 bases in the middle. The CDR3 DNA reads as TGTGCCAGCAGCCAAGGGGGGACTCCCCTCCTGGGCACCGGGGAGCTGTTTTTT. Translation gives CASSQGGTPLLGTGELFF.

This clone was detected a few times. V usage is TRBV7-8 and J usage is TRBJ2-7; 9 bases fit TRBD2. This CDR3 region has 15 residues. Losses at the gene ends were 4 bases for V and 7 bases for J; bases not matched to a gene: 11. Germline V gene data show CDR1 as SGHVS and CDR2 as FQNEAQ. CDR3 region: CASSWRIAGVREQYF. The DNA for the CDR3 is TGTGCCAGCAGCTGGCGAATAGCGGGGGTGAGGGAGCAGTACTTC.

The rearrangement links TRBV6-5 to TRBJ2-1; 8 positions match TRBD2. V trimming: 4 bases; J trimming: 6 bases; junction bases outside the gene matches: 8. Germline assignment: CDR1 MNHEY and CDR2 SVGAGI. The CDR3 is 15 amino acids. The CDR3 loop reads CASSSGLASFNEQFF. The CDR3 bases are TGTGCCAGCAGTTCAGGACTAGCATCGTTCAATGAGCAGTTCTTC.

The chain couples TRBV4-2 to TRBJ2-4; maybe TRBD1 (5 bases). V was pared by 1 base and J by 0 bases, with 16 bases between. Germline V gene data show CDR1 as LGHNA and CDR2 as YNFKEQ. The length of the CDR3 is 18 residues. CDR3 DNA sequence: TGTGCCAGCAGCCAAGCGTCTTTCAGGGAACAAGCCAAAAACATTCAGTACTTC. Its translation is CASSQASFREQAKNIQYF.